This T cell receptor (beta chain) was retrieved from a study of blood T cell repertoires in COVID-19. Study context: The United States, Italy and Spain were the sources of the acute and convalescent COVID-19 samples. T cells, B-cell-depleted T cells, or PBMCs supplied cDNA or gDNA.

Assay used: immunoSEQ multiplex PCR; TCRdb lists only in-frame clones, some missing. The sample includes some 260,000 clones, about 85% seen only once; the top ten take roughly 3%. This CDR3 region has 16 residues. In germline, CDR1 is LNHDA, CDR2 SQIVND (reference sequence). V lost 0 bases and J lost 8; bases outside the gene matches: 11. The chain combines TRBV19 with TRBJ1-2; 8 positions agree with TRBD1. The sample consisted of peripheral blood. The TCR comes from a man younger than 35 with active or convalescent COVID-19. The CDR3 DNA reads TGTGCCAGTAGTATAGAAGCGAGGGGCAGGGGGCAAGGCTACACCTTC. Translation: CASSIEARGRGQGYTF.